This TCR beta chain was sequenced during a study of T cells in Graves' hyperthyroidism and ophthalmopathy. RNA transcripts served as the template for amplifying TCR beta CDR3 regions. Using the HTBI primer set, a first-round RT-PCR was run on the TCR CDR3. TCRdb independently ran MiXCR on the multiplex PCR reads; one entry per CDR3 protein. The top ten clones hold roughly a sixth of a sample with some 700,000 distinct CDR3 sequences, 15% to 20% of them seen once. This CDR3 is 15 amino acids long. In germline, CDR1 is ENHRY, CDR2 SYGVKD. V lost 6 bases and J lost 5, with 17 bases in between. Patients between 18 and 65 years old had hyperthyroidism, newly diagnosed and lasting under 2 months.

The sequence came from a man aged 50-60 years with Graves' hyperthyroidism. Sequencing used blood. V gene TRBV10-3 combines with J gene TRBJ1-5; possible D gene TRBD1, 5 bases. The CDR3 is CAIRATGGEDQPQHF. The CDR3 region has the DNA TGTGCCATCAGGGCAACGGGGGGTGAGGATCAGCCCCAGCATTTT.